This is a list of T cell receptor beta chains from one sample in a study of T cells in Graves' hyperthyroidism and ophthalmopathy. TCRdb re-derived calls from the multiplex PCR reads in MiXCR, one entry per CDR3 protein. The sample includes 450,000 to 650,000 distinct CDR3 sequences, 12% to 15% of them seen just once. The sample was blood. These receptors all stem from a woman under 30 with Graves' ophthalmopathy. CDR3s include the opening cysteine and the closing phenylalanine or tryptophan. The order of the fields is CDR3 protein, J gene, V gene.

CDR3: CASSLPPTGKENTEAFF; J: TRBJ1-1; V: TRBV7-9
CDR3: CSAPYRDSLIQETQYF; J: TRBJ2-5; V: TRBV20-1
CDR3: CASLNRRSYEQYF; J: TRBJ2-7; V: TRBV27
CDR3: CSARWRPNGYTF; J: TRBJ1-2; V: TRBV20-1
CDR3: CAWSVFLNQPQHF; J: TRBJ1-5; V: TRBV30
CDR3: CSASSGAQLSTDTQYF; J: TRBJ2-3; V: TRBV29-1
CDR3: CASSFQREGDEQYF; J: TRBJ2-7; V: TRBV5-1
CDR3: CASSLTGPNTGELFF; J: TRBJ2-2; V: TRBV28
CDR3: CASSLQGGLQETQYF; J: TRBJ2-5; V: TRBV13
CDR3: CSADGNRPGYGYTF; J: TRBJ1-2; V: TRBV29-1
CDR3: CASSPSPEYEQFF; J: TRBJ2-1; V: TRBV7-3
CDR3: CASSFDRMANEKLFF; J: TRBJ1-4; V: TRBV7-2
CDR3: CSARTGPGYTF; J: TRBJ1-2; V: TRBV20-1
CDR3: CASSPPNQETQYF; J: TRBJ2-5; V: TRBV6-1
CDR3: CSAIAGSYEQYF; J: TRBJ2-7; V: TRBV20-1
CDR3: CASSPTSGFYGQYF; J: TRBJ2-7; V: TRBV9
CDR3: CATSDLQGTDEQYF; J: TRBJ2-7; V: TRBV24-1
CDR3: CAYRTGSAHEQYF; J: TRBJ2-7; V: TRBV30
CDR3: CASSPRLAGSTGELFF; J: TRBJ2-2; V: TRBV11-2
CDR3: CASSFGTSGNKQYF; J: TRBJ2-7; V: TRBV5-1
CDR3: CASRPGRASDTQYF; J: TRBJ2-3; V: TRBV2
CDR3: CASSQEASGYTDTQYF; J: TRBJ2-3; V: TRBV4-1
CDR3: CASSESGTATGELFF; J: TRBJ2-2; V: TRBV25-1
CDR3: CASSFGPKAFF; J: TRBJ1-1; V: TRBV4-1
CDR3: CAISESLWGANEKLFF; J: TRBJ1-4; V: TRBV10-3
CDR3: CAWSGTGPRSGIANEQFF; J: TRBJ2-1; V: TRBV30
CDR3: CASSPRGHRTEAFF; J: TRBJ1-1; V: TRBV12-3/TRBV12-4
CDR3: CSARPFGLAYNEQFF; J: TRBJ2-1; V: TRBV20-1
CDR3: CASSYGASLSYEQYF; J: TRBJ2-7; V: TRBV6-2/TRBV6-3
CDR3: CASLPLDGGYEQYF; J: TRBJ2-7; V: TRBV2
CDR3: CASGLQTNTEAFF; J: TRBJ1-1; V: TRBV3-1
CDR3: CASSLARADYGYTF; J: TRBJ1-2; V: TRBV12-3/TRBV12-4
CDR3: CAWGDSRGSYEQYF; J: TRBJ2-7; V: TRBV30
CDR3: CASSLKLAGVYNEQFF; J: TRBJ2-1; V: TRBV7-2
CDR3: CASSQETITMNTEAFF; J: TRBJ1-1; V: TRBV3-1
CDR3: CATHIQGIAETQYF; J: TRBJ2-5; V: TRBV28
CDR3: CASSLSLGQSGGELFF; J: TRBJ2-2; V: TRBV12-3/TRBV12-4
CDR3: CAIKRGAGLSYEQYF; J: TRBJ2-7; V: TRBV6-1
CDR3: CASSATGGGEQFF; J: TRBJ2-1; V: TRBV12-3/TRBV12-4
CDR3: CASSLGHSGELFF; J: TRBJ2-2; V: TRBV5-6